This entry features one T cell receptor beta chain sequence. Germline lookup yields CDR1 GTSNPN and CDR2 SVGIG (reference sequence). The CDR3 contains 15 residues. Trimming took off 3 bases at V and 0 bases at J, with 11 bases between the two ends. This sample was included in a study of blood T cell repertoires in COVID-19. Original data processing: Nucleated cell counts were estimated from reference gene primer amplification. The data were produced by immunoSEQ multiplex PCR, yet TCRdb's version contains in-frame clones alone and is incomplete. Clone size and V and J calls were adopted from that table, with D and trimming inferred from the DNA. This sample has roughly 340,000 clones, with over 75% found just once.

The source is a man between 40 and 49 years old in a cohort exposed to, infected with or recovered from COVID-19 (not recorded which). The chain carries TRBV30 and TRBJ1-4; TRBD1 is a possible D gene (6 bases). Sequencing used PBMCs or T cells enriched from blood (not recorded which). In DNA, the CDR3 is TGTGCCTGGAGCAACAACAGGGCAACTAATGAAAAACTGTTTTTT. Protein: CAWSNNRATNEKLFF.